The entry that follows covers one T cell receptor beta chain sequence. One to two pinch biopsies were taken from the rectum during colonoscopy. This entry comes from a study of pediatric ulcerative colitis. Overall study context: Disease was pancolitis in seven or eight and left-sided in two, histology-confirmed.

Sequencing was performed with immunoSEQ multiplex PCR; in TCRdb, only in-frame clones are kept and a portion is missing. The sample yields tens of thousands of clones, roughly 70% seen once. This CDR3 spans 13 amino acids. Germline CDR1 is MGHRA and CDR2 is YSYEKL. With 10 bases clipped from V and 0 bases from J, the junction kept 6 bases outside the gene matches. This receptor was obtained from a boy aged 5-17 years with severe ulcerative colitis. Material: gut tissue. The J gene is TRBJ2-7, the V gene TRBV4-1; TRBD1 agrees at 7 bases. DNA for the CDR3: TGCGCCACTCGGGACAGCCGCTCCTACGAGCAGTACTTC. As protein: CATRDSRSYEQYF.